Presented here are 25 T cell receptor beta chains from one specimen sequenced in a study of CD8 T cells in ankylosing spondylitis. TCRdb re-called the 5' RACE reads with MiXCR, one entry per CDR3 protein. The sample has about 350,000 distinct CDR3 sequences; roughly 20% are singletons. Sequenced material: blood, either unsorted or a sorted T cell fraction (not recorded which). The receptors stem from a male donor with ankylosing spondylitis or in good health (not recorded which).

In this sample, this clonotype turned up a few times. The chain has TRBV4-2 and TRBJ2-1; 12 positions agree with TRBD2. Germline CDR1 and CDR2: LGHNA and YNFKEQ. The CDR3 length is 17 residues. V shed 0 bases, J shed 4 bases, and the junction held 4 bases outside the gene matches. CDR3 DNA: TGTGCCAGCAGCCAAGATCTAGCGGGGGGGTATTACAATGAGCAGTTCTTC. Protein: CASSQDLAGGYYNEQFF.

V gene TRBV29-1 combines with J gene TRBJ2-7; no clear D. V was clipped by 4 bases and J by 0 bases, with 7 bases between them. This CDR3 spans 12 amino acids. Germline V gene data show CDR1 as SQVTM and CDR2 as ANQGSEA. Here the CDR3 reads CSVVSTSYEQYF. The CDR3 DNA follows: TGCAGCGTTGTCTCCACCTCCTACGAGCAGTACTTC.

The gene calls are TRBV11-2 and TRBJ2-1, with TRBD1 matching over 8 bases. With 0 bases clipped from V and 15 bases from J, the junction kept 10 bases outside the gene matches. The CDR3 consists of 14 residues. Germline V CDR1 and CDR2: SGHAT, FQNNGV. The CDR3 DNA sequence: TGTGCCAGCAGCTTAGATGGGTGGCAGGGGGCACCGTTCTTC. Residues: CASSLDGWQGAPFF.

The rearrangement joins TRBV11-1 to TRBJ2-1, with 8 bases aligning to TRBD2. The CDR3 totals 18 residues. V dropped 1 base and J dropped 7; count of bases not matched to a gene: 15. CDR1 SGHAT and CDR2 FQDESV come from the germline V gene (reference sequence). The CDR3 protein is CASSLGRAGAYFGNEQFF. CDR3 bases: TGTGCCAGCAGCTTAGGGAGAGCGGGGGCCTACTTCGGTAATGAGCAGTTCTTC.

This rearrangement joins TRBV7-9 to TRBJ2-7; 10 bases line up with TRBD2. The CDR3 has 16 amino acids. Unmatched junction bases numbered 7, after V lost 3 bases and J lost 2 bases. CDR1 and CDR2 (germline): SEHNR, FQNEAQ (reference sequence). CDR3 in amino acids: CASSLPLAGDTYEQYF. The CDR3, as DNA: TGTGCCAGCAGCTTGCCCCTAGCGGGGGACACCTACGAGCAGTACTTC.

The CDR3 nucleotides read TGTGCCAGCAGCTTGTGGGAATACCCGGCTAACACTGAAGCTTTCTTT. The encoded protein is CASSLWEYPANTEAFF. V usage is TRBV5-6 and J usage is TRBJ1-1; D is unclear. Germline values: CDR1 SGHDT, CDR2 YYEEEE. The CDR3 sequence is 16 residues long. Between the trimmed V and J ends, which lost 1 base and 2 bases, there was a span of 15 bases.

This chain connects TRBV29-1 to TRBJ2-1, with TRBD1 matching over 9 bases. The germline CDR1 and CDR2 sequences are SQVTM and ANQGSEA. The CDR3 covers 16 residues. Unmatched junction bases numbered 9, after V lost 0 bases and J lost 6 bases. The CDR3 sequence is CSVEDPRDRELNEQFF. DNA of the CDR3: TGCAGCGTTGAAGATCCCCGGGACAGGGAGCTCAATGAGCAGTTCTTC.

In its sample, this clonotype was seen a few times. The chain links TRBV5-1 to TRBJ1-2; no reliable D call. The V and J ends lost 0 bases and 5 bases respectively, with 8 bases between them. The germline CDR1 and CDR2 sequences are SGHRS and YFSETQ. The CDR3 has 13 amino acids. This CDR3 is CASSLDQFYGYTF. The CDR3 region has the DNA TGCGCCAGCAGCTTGGATCAGTTTTATGGCTACACCTTC.

The chain links TRBV5-4 to TRBJ2-7; D may be TRBD2 (7 bases). Germline V gene sequence: CDR1 SGHNT, CDR2 YYREEE (reference sequence). The V end lost 2 bases, the J end lost 6 bases, and 9 bases lay between the germline ends. This CDR3 contains 12 residues. This CDR3 is CASSLGGAEQYF. For the CDR3, the DNA is TGTGCCAGCAGCTTAGGGGGGGCCGAGCAGTACTTC.

A few counts support this clonotype. The rearrangement joins TRBV5-6 to TRBJ2-4; tentative D call: TRBD2 (6 bases). This CDR3 has 15 residues. The ends were cut back, 0 bases at V and 2 bases at J, with 9 bases in the middle. Germline-derived CDR1 and CDR2 are SGHDT and YYEEEE. The DNA of the CDR3 is TGTGCCAGCAGCTTGGTGCGGGATTCCAAAAACATTCAGTACTTC. Its translation is CASSLVRDSKNIQYF.

The V call is TRBV5-1, the J call TRBJ2-3; 10 bases are shared with TRBD1. Germline CDR1 reads SGHRS; CDR2 reads YFSETQ. V was clipped by 4 bases and J by 5 bases; unmatched bases: 7. The CDR3 extends over 15 amino acids. The CDR3 reads CASSPGQGGVDTQYF. The CDR3 region has the DNA TGCGCCAGCAGCCCAGGACAGGGGGGAGTAGATACGCAGTATTTT.

The sample holds many counts of this clonotype. The gene calls are TRBV20-1 and TRBJ2-7, with no clear D. The germline V and J ends were trimmed by 3 bases and 0 bases, with 9 bases remaining between them. In germline, CDR1 is DFQATT, CDR2 SNEGSKA (reference sequence). This CDR3 is 13 amino acids long. The CDR3 DNA sequence: TGCAGTGCTAGCAGCAGGAACTCCTACGAGCAGTACTTC. Amino acid sequence: CSASSRNSYEQYF.

The table lists this clonotype with a few counts. This chain connects TRBV20-1 to TRBJ2-5; tentatively, D is TRBD1 (5 bases). Germline V CDR1 and CDR2: DFQATT, SNEGSKA (reference sequence). V was pared by 1 base and J by 5 bases, with 14 bases between. The CDR3 covers 14 residues. The CDR3 bases are TGCAGTGCTAGAGTCTCAGGGTTGGGGGAGACCCAGTACTTC. It yields the protein CSARVSGLGETQYF.

In this sample, this clonotype turned up a few times. The V gene is TRBV7-3, the J gene TRBJ2-3, with D perhaps TRBD1 (7 bases). In germline, CDR1 is SGHTA, CDR2 FQGTGA. V lost 2 bases, J lost 4 bases, and 19 bases lay in between. The CDR3 sequence is 17 residues long. The CDR3 DNA reads TGTGCCAGCAGCTTAGGTTCGTTAGGAGGGGGCGCAGATACGCAGTATTTT. Its translation: CASSLGSLGGGADTQYF.

This clonotype was counted only a few times. The chain has TRBV2 and TRBJ2-7; D is ambiguous. Per germline, CDR1 SNHLY and CDR2 FYNNEI. V lost 2 bases and J lost 3, with 8 bases in between. This CDR3 spans 13 amino acids. This CDR3 is CASSETAYYEQYF. DNA of the CDR3: TGTGCCAGCAGTGAAACAGCCTACTACGAGCAGTACTTC. Complete variable domain (other parts from reference TRBV2 and TRBJ2-7): EPEVTQTPSHQVTQMGQEVILRCVPISNHLYFYWYRQILGQKVEFLVSFYNNEISEKSEIFDDQFSVERPDGSNFTLKIRSTKLEDSAMYFCASSETAYYEQYFGPGTRLTVT.

This clonotype was observed a handful of times. J is TRBJ1-5 and V is TRBV12-3 or TRBV12-4; D is perhaps TRBD1 (5 bases). The V gene lost 3 bases and the J gene lost 5 bases, with 8 bases spanning the gap. This CDR3 has 13 amino acids. For the CDR3, the DNA is TGTGCCAGCAGTTTTCCGGGGGATCAGCCCCAGCATTTT. Protein: CASSFPGDQPQHF.

The CDR3 protein is CASSLSGLVDEQFF. CDR3 bases: TGTGCCAGCAGTCTATCGGGACTAGTCGATGAGCAGTTCTTC. The gene calls are TRBV12-3 or TRBV12-4 and TRBJ2-1; 8 nucleotides line up with TRBD2. This CDR3 is built from 14 residues. J gave up 8 bases and V 5 bases, and 8 bases lay outside the gene matches.

This clonotype appeared a single time. J is TRBJ2-5 and V is TRBV20-1, with 14 positions matching TRBD2. Germline V gives CDR1 DFQATT, CDR2 SNEGSKA (reference sequence). This CDR3 spans 21 amino acids. Unmatched junction bases numbered 15, after V lost 0 bases and J lost 0 bases. CDR3 sequence reads: CSARETPGTSGGPRNQETQYF. CDR3 sequence (DNA): TGCAGTGCTAGAGAAACCCCTGGGACTAGCGGGGGCCCTAGGAACCAAGAGACCCAGTACTTC.

The gene calls are TRBV4-1 and TRBJ2-7; D unclear. V was pared by 3 bases and J by 5 bases, with 8 bases between. This CDR3 region has 12 residues. Looked up from germline, CDR1 is MGHRA and CDR2 is YSYEKL. The CDR3 sequence: CASSHAQDEQYF. In DNA form, the CDR3 reads TGCGCCAGCAGCCATGCACAAGACGAGCAGTACTTC.

The rearrangement links TRBV29-1 to TRBJ2-1; TRBD1 or TRBD2 may be the D gene (5 bases each). The germline CDR1 and CDR2 sequences are SQVTM and ANQGSEA. Trimming took off 7 bases at V and 0 bases at J, with 10 bases between the two ends. The CDR3 consists of 13 residues. The CDR3 DNA follows: TGCAGCGGGGGGATAGCCTCCTACAATGAGCAGTTCTTC. Protein product: CSGGIASYNEQFF.

This clonotype was observed a handful of times. The J gene is TRBJ2-1, the V gene TRBV11-2; TRBD2 agrees at 8 bases. In germline, CDR1 is SGHAT, CDR2 FQNNGV. This CDR3 spans 17 amino acids. J was trimmed by 4 bases and V by 1 base; bases with no gene match: 9. As DNA, the CDR3 is TGTGCCAGCAGCTTAGCCGGGCGGGGGGCCGCATACAATGAGCAGTTCTTC. Amino acid sequence: CASSLAGRGAAYNEQFF.

The chain has TRBV4-1 and TRBJ2-2, with TRBD1 matching 7 bases. This CDR3 region has 16 residues. J lost 3 bases, V lost 0 bases, and 4 bases had no gene match. The germline CDR1 and CDR2 sequences are MGHRA and YSYEKL. CDR3 in amino acids: CASSQDAGGHTGELFF. The CDR3 DNA sequence: TGCGCCAGCAGCCAAGATGCAGGGGGTCACACCGGGGAGCTGTTTTTT.

The chain couples TRBV12-3 or TRBV12-4 to TRBJ2-1; D unresolved. The CDR3 is made up of 14 amino acids. V lost 5 bases, J lost 5 bases, and 13 bases lay in between. CDR3 sequence: CASSPWTADNEQFF. The CDR3 DNA reads as TGTGCCAGCAGTCCCTGGACGGCCGACAATGAGCAGTTCTTC.

The CDR3 bases are TGCAGCGTTGAAGAGGGGGCGTCGGATACGCAGTATTTT. Translating it yields CSVEEGASDTQYF. The chain has TRBV29-1 and TRBJ2-3; TRBD1 is a possible D gene (6 bases). The germline V gene has CDR1 SQVTM and CDR2 ANQGSEA. The V gene lost 0 bases and the J gene lost 6 bases, with 10 bases spanning the gap. This CDR3 has 13 residues.

The V and J genes are TRBV12-3 or TRBV12-4 and TRBJ2-7, with 7 bases identical to TRBD1. CDR3 length: 15 residues. Trimming removed 5 bases from V and 1 base from J; junction bases left unmatched: 8. CDR3 nucleotide sequence: TGTGCCAGCAGTCCGGCCGGGACAGTTTCCTACGAGCAGTACTTC. This gives the protein CASSPAGTVSYEQYF.